This T cell receptor beta chain is drawn from a study of OX40 agonist ivuxolimab in advanced cancers. Study overall: In this cohort, patients received ivuxolimab, an agonistic anti-OX40 (CD134) antibody.

This CDR3 has 17 amino acids. With 1 base removed from V and 0 bases from J, the gap between germline ends came to 11 bases. Germline CDR1 reads SGHNT; CDR2 reads YYREEE (reference sequence). Profiled with immunoSEQ multiplex PCR; TCRdb holds only in-frame clones, not every one. The sample lists about 53,000 clones, approximately 81% occurring once. Findings of the study overall: Some patients who did not respond also had low normalized T-cell clonal expansion. Clonal expansion was among the lowest in partial responders at 0.1-3.0 mg/kg, especially CD8+.

On this clone itself: Its antigen is undetermined.

The clonotype comes from an adult with an advanced solid tumor such as melanoma, head and neck, liver or kidney cancer. Sequencing used CD4+ or CD8+ T cells sorted from blood, obtained in a trial of the OX40 agonist ivuxolimab. The chain has TRBV5-4 and TRBJ2-6, with a tentative D call TRBD1 (5 bases). CDR3 DNA sequence: TGTGCCAGCAGCTTGTACAGGATTTCCTCTGGGGCCAACGTCCTGACTTTC. Its protein is CASSLYRISSGANVLTF.